The 5 T cell receptor beta chains below were found in one sample sequenced in a study of OX40 agonist ivuxolimab in advanced cancers. Libraries came from the immunoSEQ multiplex PCR assay. Here the immuneACCESS table is served through TCRdb, limited to in-frame sequences with V and J called. Missing clones are a known gap in these copies; in checked studies unresolved V genes cover under half, and the rest lacks a known reason. This sample has over 80,000 clones in its table, and about 90% of those were observed once. 0.4% to 0.55% of the sample lies in the top ten. This specimen consisted of CD4+ or CD8+ T cells sorted from blood, obtained in a trial of the OX40 agonist ivuxolimab. The receptors come from an adult with an advanced solid tumor such as melanoma, head and neck, liver or kidney cancer.

The gene calls are TRBV5-1 and TRBJ2-2; 10 bases are shared with TRBD1. This CDR3 comprises 15 residues. Looked up from germline, CDR1 is SGHRS and CDR2 is YFSETQ. Unmatched junction bases numbered 6, after V lost 3 bases and J lost 7 bases. This CDR3 is CASSSGTGESGELFF. For the CDR3, the DNA is TGCGCCAGCAGCTCCGGGACAGGGGAAAGCGGGGAGCTGTTTTTT.

The chain uses TRBV18 and TRBJ1-5; D is ambiguous. CDR3 length: 13 amino acids. V was trimmed by 2 bases and J by 5 bases, leaving 7 bases between them. Germline V gives CDR1 KGHSH, CDR2 LQKENI. The CDR3 sequence is CASSPFKDQPQHF. The CDR3 DNA follows: TGTGCCAGCTCACCATTTAAGGATCAGCCCCAGCATTTT.

The V call is TRBV7-6, the J call TRBJ2-2; 9 nucleotides match TRBD1. This CDR3 is 15 amino acids long. The V and J ends lost 2 bases and 6 bases, in that order; junction bases with no gene match: 4. Per germline, CDR1 SGHVS and CDR2 FNYEAQ. In DNA form, the CDR3 reads TGTGCCAGCAGCTTATGGGGACAGGGTTCCGGGGAGCTGTTTTTT. Its translation is CASSLWGQGSGELFF.

The V call is TRBV7-2, the J call TRBJ2-1; D is perhaps TRBD2 (5 bases). The germline gives CDR1 SGHTA, CDR2 FQGNSA. V was trimmed by 5 bases and J by 6 bases, leaving 11 bases between them. This CDR3 spans 13 amino acids. The CDR3 nucleotides read TGTGCCAGCAGCAATAGCGTTACCAATGAGCAGTTCTTC. Translation: CASSNSVTNEQFF.

This chain uses TRBV19 with TRBJ1-4; D not resolved. Germline loops: CDR1 LNHDA, CDR2 SQIVND (reference sequence). V lost 10 bases, J lost 7 bases, and 16 bases lay in between. The CDR3 length is 13 residues. The CDR3 region is CATSRELGEKLFF. For the CDR3, the DNA is TGTGCCACGTCTCGGGAGTTGGGTGAAAAACTGTTTTTT. The complete variable domain, with remaining parts taken from reference TRBV19 and TRBJ1-4, reads DGGITQSPKYLFRKEGQNVTLSCEQNLNHDAMYWYRQDPGQGLRLIYYSQIVNDFQKGDIAEGYSVSREKKESFPLTVTSAQKNPTAFYLCATSRELGEKLFFGSGTQLSVL.